The present TCR beta chain was sequenced within a study of low-dose radiotherapy and immunotherapy resistance in tumors. Background on the study: A total of 13 Gy over 26 weeks was given to Cohort 2 as 1 Gy per fraction every two weeks.

This CDR3 spans 15 amino acids. J was trimmed by 0 bases and V by 4 bases; bases with no gene match: 2. The germline V gene encodes CDR1 LNHDA and CDR2 SQIVND (reference sequence). This clonotype occurred many times. With TRAV- and TRBV-specific primers, first-strand cDNA was made, covering the alpha and beta chains. TCRs were put through around 20 PCR cycles of amplification with Phusion. A constant-region primer and the V-primer adapter served as the primer pair. A single record per CDR3 protein comes from TCRdb applying MiXCR to the reads. This table has approximately 90,000 distinct CDR3 sequences, 9.4% appearing once. Noted time point: before trial treatment. Donors were administered nivolumab, ipilimumab, aspirin and low-dose cyclophosphamide, together with low-dose radiotherapy. Those who qualified had advanced solid tumors (lacking tumor-infiltrating lymphocytes).

The specimen was PBMCs, collected before treatment. The receptor was derived from a male donor with prostate cancer. The rearrangement joins TRBV19 to TRBJ2-1; 8 nucleotides align to TRBD1. Here the CDR3 reads CASSRQGNSYNEQFF. The CDR3, as DNA: TGTGCCAGTAGTAGACAGGGGAACTCCTACAATGAGCAGTTCTTC.